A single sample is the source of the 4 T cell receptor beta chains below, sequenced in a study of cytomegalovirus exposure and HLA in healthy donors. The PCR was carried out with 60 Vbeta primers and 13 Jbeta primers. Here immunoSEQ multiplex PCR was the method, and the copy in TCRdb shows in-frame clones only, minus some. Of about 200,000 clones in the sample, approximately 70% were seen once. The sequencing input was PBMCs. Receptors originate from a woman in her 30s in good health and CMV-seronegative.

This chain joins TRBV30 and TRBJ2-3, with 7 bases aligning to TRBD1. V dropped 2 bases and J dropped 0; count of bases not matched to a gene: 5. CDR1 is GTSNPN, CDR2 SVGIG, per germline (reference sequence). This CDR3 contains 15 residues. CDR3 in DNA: TGTGCCTGGAGTACCACAGGGGTTAGCACAGATACGCAGTATTTT. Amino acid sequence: CAWSTTGVSTDTQYF.

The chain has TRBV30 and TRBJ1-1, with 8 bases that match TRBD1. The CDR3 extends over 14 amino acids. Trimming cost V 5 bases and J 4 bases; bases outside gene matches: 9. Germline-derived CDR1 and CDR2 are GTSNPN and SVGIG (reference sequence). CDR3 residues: CAWAQGAQGTEAFF. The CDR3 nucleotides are TGTGCCTGGGCGCAGGGGGCTCAAGGCACTGAAGCTTTCTTT. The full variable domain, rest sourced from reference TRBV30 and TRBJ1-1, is SQTIHQWPATLVQPVGSPLSLECTVEGTSNPNLYWYRQAAGRGLQLLFYSVGIGQISSEVPQNLSASRPQDRQFILSSKKLLLSDSGFYLCAWAQGAQGTEAFFGQGTRLTVV.

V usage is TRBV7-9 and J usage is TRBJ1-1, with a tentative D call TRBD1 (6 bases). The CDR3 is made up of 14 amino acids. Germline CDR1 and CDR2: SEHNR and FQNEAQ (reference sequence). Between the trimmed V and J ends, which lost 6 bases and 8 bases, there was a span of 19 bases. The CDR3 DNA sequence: TGTGCCAGCAGTCCAAACCGGGACATCCAGGAAGCTTTCTTT. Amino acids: CASSPNRDIQEAFF. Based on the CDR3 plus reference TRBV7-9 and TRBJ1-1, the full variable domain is DTGVSQNPRHKITKRGQNVTFRCDPISEHNRLYWYRQTLGQGPEFLTYFQNEAQLEKSRLLSDRFSAERPKGSFSTLEIQRTEQGDSAMYLCASSPNRDIQEAFFGQGTRLTVV.

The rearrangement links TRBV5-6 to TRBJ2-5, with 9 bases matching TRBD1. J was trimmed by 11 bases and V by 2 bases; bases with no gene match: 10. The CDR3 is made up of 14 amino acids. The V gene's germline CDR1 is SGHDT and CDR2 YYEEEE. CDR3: CASSFRDRDREQYF. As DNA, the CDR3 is TGTGCCAGCAGCTTTAGGGACAGGGATAGGGAGCAGTACTTC. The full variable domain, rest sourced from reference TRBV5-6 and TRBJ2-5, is DAGVTQSPTHLIKTRGQQVTLRCSPKSGHDTVSWYQQALGQGPQFIFQYYEEEERQRGNFPDRFSGHQFPNYSSELNVNALLLGDSALYLCASSFRDRDREQYFGPGTRLLVL.